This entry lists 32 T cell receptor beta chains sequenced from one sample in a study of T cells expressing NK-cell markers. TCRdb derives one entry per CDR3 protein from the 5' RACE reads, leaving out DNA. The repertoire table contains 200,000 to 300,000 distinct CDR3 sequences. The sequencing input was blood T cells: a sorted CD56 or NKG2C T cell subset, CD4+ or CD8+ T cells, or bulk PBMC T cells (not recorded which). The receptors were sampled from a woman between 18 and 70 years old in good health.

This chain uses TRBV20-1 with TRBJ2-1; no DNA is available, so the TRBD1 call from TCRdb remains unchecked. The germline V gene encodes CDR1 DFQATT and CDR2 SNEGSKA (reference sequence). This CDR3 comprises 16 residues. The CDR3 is CSARVRQGISYNEQFF.

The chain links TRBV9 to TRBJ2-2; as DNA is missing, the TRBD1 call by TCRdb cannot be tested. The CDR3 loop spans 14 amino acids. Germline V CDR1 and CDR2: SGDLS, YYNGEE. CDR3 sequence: CASRSAGIPGELFF.

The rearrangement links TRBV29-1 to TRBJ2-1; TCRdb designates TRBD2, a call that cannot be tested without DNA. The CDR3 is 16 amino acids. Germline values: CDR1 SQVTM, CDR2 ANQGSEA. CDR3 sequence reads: CSVERRDSSSYNEQFF.

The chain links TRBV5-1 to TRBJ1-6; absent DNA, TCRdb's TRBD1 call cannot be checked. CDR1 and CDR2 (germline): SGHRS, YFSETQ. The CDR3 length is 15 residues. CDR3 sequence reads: CASSLDPSRNSPLHF.

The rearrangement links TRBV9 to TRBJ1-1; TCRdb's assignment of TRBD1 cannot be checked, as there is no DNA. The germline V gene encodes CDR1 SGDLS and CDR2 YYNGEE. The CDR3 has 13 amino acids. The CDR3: CASSVGQGTEAFF.

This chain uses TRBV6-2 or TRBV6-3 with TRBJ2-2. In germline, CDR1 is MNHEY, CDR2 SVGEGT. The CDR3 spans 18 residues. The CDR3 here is CASSFYRLGEANTGELFF.

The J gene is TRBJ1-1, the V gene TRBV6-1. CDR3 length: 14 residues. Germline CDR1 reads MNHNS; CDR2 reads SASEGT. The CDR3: CASSGRKGTAEAFF.

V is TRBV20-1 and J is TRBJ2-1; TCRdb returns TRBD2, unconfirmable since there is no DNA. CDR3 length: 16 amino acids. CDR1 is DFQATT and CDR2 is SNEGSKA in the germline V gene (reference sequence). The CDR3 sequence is CSARTRTSGTYNEQFF.

CDR3 protein: CASKIVNRGGGTQYF. The chain uses TRBV10-1 and TRBJ2-5; the D call from TCRdb, TRBD1, cannot be confirmed without DNA. Germline V CDR1 and CDR2: WNHNN, SYGVQD (reference sequence). This CDR3 spans 15 amino acids.

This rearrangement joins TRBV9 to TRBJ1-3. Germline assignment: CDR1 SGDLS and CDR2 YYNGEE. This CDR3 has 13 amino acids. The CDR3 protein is CASSVYSGNTIYF. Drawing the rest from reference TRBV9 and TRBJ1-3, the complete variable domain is DSGVTQTPKHLITATGQRVTLRCSPRSGDLSVYWYQQSLDQGLQFLIQYYNGEERAKGNILERFSAQQFPDLHSELNLSSLELGDSALYFCASSVYSGNTIYFGEGSWLTVV.

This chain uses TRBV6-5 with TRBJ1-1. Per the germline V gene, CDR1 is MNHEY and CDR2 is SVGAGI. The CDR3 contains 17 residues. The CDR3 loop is CASSYGGGGGRSAEAFF.

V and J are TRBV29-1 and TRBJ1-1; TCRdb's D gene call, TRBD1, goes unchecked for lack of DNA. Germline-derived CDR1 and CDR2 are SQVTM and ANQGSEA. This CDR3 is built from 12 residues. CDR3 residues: CSVGEGPVVAFF.

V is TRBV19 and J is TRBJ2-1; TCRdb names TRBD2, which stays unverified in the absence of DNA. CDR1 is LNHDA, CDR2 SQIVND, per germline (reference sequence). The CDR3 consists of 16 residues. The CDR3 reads CASSIRGGGVEDEQFF. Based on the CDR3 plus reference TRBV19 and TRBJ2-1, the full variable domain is DGGITQSPKYLFRKEGQNVTLSCEQNLNHDAMYWYRQDPGQGLRLIYYSQIVNDFQKGDIAEGYSVSREKKESFPLTVTSAQKNPTAFYLCASSIRGGGVEDEQFFGPGTRLTVL.

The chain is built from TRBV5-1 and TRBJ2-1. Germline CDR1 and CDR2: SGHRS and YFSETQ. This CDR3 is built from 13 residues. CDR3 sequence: CASSLVVGDEQFF.

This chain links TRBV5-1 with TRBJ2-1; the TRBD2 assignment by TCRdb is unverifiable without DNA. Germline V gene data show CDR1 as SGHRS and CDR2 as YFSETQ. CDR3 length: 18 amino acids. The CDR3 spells CASSLAQVAGVQYNEQFF.

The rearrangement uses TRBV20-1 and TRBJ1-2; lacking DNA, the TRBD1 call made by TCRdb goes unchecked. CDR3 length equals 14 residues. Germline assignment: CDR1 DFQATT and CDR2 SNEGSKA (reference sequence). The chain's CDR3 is CSASWDRGLNGYTF.

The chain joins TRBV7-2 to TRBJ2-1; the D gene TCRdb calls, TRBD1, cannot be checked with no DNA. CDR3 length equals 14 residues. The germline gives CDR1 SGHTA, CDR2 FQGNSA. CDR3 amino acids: CASSWVGTGGEQFF.

The CDR3 region is CASSGGLAKNIQYF. The chain links TRBV12-3 or TRBV12-4 to TRBJ2-4; the D call from TCRdb, TRBD1, cannot be confirmed without DNA. This CDR3 contains 14 residues.

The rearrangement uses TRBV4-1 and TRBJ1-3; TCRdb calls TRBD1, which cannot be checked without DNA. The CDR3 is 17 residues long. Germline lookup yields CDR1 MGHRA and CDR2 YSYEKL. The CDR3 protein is CASSQEGGASPGNTIYF.

This chain's CDR3 is CATAYGVSYEQYF. The V call is TRBV6-2 or TRBV6-3, the J call TRBJ2-7. There are 13 residues in the CDR3. Germline V gene sequence: CDR1 MNHEY, CDR2 SVGEGT.

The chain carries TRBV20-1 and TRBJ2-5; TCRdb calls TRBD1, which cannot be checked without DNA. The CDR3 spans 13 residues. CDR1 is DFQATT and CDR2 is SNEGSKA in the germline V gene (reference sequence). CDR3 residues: CSARDYRVETQYF.

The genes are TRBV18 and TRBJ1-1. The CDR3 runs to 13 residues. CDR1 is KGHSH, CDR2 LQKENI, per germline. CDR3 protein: CASSPRALTEAFF.

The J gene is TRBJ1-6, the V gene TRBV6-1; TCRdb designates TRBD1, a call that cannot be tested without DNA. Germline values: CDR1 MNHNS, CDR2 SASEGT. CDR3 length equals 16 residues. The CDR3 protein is CASSPRVGSYNSPLHF.

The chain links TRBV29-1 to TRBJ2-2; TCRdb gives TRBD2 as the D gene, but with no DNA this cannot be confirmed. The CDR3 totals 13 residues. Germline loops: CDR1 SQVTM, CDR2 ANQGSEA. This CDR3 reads CSVGRWGTGELFF.

This chain's CDR3 is CASSPIWTSGRGLQETQYF. The chain has TRBV18 and TRBJ2-5; TCRdb names TRBD2, which stays unverified in the absence of DNA. The germline V gene has CDR1 KGHSH and CDR2 LQKENI. The CDR3 sequence is 19 residues long.

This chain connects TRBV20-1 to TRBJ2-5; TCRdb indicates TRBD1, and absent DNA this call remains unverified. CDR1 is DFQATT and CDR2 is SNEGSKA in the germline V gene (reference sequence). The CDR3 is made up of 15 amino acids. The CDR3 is CSARSLGWGRETQYF.

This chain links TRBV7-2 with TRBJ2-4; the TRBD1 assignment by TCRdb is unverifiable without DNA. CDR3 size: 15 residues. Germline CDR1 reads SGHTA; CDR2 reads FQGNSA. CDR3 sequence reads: CASSLDGGNKNIQYF.

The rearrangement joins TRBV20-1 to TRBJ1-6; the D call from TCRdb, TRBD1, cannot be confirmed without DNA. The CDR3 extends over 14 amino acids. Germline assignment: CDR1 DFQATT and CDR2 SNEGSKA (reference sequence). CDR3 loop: CSASPQGLSSPLHF.

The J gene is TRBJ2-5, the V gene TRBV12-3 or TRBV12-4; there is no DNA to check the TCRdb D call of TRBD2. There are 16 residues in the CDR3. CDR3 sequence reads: CASSFLAGGRQETQYF.

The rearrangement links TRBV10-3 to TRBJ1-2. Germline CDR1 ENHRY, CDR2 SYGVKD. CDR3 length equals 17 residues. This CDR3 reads CAISDGVGIAGSEGYTF.

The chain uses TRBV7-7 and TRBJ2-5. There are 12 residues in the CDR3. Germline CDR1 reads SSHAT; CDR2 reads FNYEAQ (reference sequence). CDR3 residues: CASSLDGETQYF.

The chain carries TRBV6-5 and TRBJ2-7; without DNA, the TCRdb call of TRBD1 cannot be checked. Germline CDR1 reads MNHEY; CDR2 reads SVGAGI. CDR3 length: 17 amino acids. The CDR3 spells CASSLLGQAGGGNEQYF.